Listed below are T cell receptor beta chains from one sample, sequenced in a study of shared clonotypes between healthy human individuals. Generated by immunoSEQ multiplex PCR, the TCRdb table keeps only in-frame clones and is missing some. Altogether 1.6 million or so clones are present, approximately 98.5% being singletons, with the ten largest covering about 0.4%. The material sequenced was naive CD4+ T cells sorted from blood. The source is a man aged 25-45 years in good health. Both conserved end residues are part of each CDR3. The D gene is left open where the match is weak.

v_call,d_call,j_call,cdr3_nt,cdr3_aa
TRBV15,TRBD1,TRBJ1-5,TGTGCCACCAGCAGAGTCCCTCAGGGGGTCAATCAGCCCCAGCATTTT,CATSRVPQGVNQPQHF
TRBV28,TRBD2,TRBJ2-4,TGTGCCAGCAGTTCTAGCGGGAGGGCCAAAAACATTCAGTACTTC,CASSSSGRAKNIQYF
TRBV5-6,-,TRBJ2-1,TGTGCCAGCAGCTTGGCCCCTCGAGGGAGCTACAATGAGCAGTTCTTC,CASSLAPRGSYNEQFF
TRBV15,TRBD2,TRBJ2-3,TGTGCCACCAGGGAGCCGGGACTAGCACACGAAACGCAGTATTTT,CATREPGLAHETQYF
TRBV5-4,-,TRBJ2-2,TGTGCCAGCGGATTTTTTAGGGGCACCGGGGAGCTGTTTTTT,CASGFFRGTGELFF
TRBV7-2,-,TRBJ2-7,TGTGCCAGCAGCTTCCCGGGACCCCGCAACGAGCAGTACTTC,CASSFPGPRNEQYF
TRBV18,TRBD2,TRBJ2-7,TGTGCCAGCTCGTCACTAGCGGAGAGCTCCTACGAGCAGTACTTC,CASSSLAESSYEQYF
TRBV7-9,TRBD1,TRBJ1-4,TGTGCCAGCAGCTTAGTCAAAGAACAGGGGAGGAGGGATGAAAAACTGTTTTTT,CASSLVKEQGRRDEKLFF
TRBV6-1,TRBD2,TRBJ2-7,TGTGCCAGCAGTGAATACAAGCCGGGACTAGCGAGCTCCTACGAGCAGTACTTC,CASSEYKPGLASSYEQYF
TRBV10-1,-,TRBJ2-1,TGCGCCAGCAGTGAAGTCGATGAGCAGTTCTTC,CASSEVDEQFF
TRBV4-1,-,TRBJ2-7,TGCGCCAGCAGCCAAGATCGAGGTATTCAGTTCTACGAGCAGTACTTC,CASSQDRGIQFYEQYF
TRBV10-3,TRBD2,TRBJ2-6,TGTGCCATCAGAAGAAGACTAGCGGGAGACTCTGGGGCCAACGTCCTGACTTTC,CAIRRRLAGDSGANVLTF